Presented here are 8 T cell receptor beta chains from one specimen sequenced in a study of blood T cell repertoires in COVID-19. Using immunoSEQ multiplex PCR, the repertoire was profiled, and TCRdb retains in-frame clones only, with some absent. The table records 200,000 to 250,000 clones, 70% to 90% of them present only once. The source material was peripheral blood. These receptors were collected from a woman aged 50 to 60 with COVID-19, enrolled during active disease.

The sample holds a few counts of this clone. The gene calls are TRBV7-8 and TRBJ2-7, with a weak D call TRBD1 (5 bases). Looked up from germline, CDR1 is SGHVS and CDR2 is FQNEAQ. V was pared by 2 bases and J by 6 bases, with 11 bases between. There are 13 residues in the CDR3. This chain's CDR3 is CASSLLRGGEQYV. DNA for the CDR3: TGTGCCAGCAGCTTACTTAGGGGTGGCGAGCAGTACGTC.

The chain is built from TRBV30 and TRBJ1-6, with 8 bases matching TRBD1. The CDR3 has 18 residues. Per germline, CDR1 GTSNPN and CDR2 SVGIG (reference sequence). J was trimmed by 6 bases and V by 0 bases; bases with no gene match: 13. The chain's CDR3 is CAWSVAPPGGRGNSPLHF. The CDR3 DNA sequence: TGTGCCTGGAGTGTAGCCCCCCCAGGGGGCCGTGGTAATTCACCCCTCCACTTT.

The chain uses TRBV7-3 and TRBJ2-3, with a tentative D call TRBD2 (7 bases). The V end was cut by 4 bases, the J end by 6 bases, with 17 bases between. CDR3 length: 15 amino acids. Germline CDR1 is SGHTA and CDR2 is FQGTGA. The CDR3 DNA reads TGTGCCAGCAGCTCTACGGGGGGCGGACAGGATACGCAGTATTTT. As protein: CASSSTGGGQDTQYF.

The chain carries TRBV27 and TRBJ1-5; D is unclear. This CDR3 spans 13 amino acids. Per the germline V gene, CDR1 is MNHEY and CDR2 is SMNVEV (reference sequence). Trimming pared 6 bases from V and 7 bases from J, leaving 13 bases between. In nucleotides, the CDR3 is TGTGCCAGCAGAGGGAGGAGAGAACAGCCCCAGCATTTT. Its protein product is CASRGRREQPQHF.

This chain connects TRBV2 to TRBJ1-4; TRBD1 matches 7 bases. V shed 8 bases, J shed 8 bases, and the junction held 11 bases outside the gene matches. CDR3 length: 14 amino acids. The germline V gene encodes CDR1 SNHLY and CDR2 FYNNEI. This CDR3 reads CASWRRQGQEKLFF. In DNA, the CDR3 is TGTGCCAGCTGGAGGAGACAGGGTCAAGAAAAACTGTTTTTT.

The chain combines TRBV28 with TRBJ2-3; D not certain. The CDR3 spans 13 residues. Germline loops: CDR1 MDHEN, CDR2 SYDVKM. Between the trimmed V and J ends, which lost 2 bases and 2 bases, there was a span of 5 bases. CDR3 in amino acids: CASSLEDTDTQYF. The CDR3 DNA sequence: TGTGCCAGCAGTTTAGAGGACACAGATACGCAGTATTTT.

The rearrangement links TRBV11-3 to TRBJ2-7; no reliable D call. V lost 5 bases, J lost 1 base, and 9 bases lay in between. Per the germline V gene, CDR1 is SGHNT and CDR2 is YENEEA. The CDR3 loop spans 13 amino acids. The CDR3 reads CASSTYTSYEQYF. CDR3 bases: TGTGCCAGCAGCACGTATACTTCCTACGAGCAGTACTTC.

The CDR3 protein is CASSLEQVGGYTF. CDR3 bases: TGTGCCAGCAGCTTAGAACAAGTTGGTGGCTACACCTTC. The chain couples TRBV7-2 to TRBJ1-2; D call uncertain. This CDR3 spans 13 amino acids. Trimming pared 1 base from V and 7 bases from J, leaving 10 bases between. CDR1 SGHTA and CDR2 FQGNSA come from the germline V gene.